What follows describes a single T cell receptor beta chain. This clonotype was seen repeatedly, ten times or more. The antigen it binds to is not known. No base quality values were provided; no much bigger clone lies one nucleotide off. This sample is part of a study of molecular identifiers for immune sequencing clone quantification (dated by TCRdb to 2017 to 2018). General notes on the study: For a replicate experiment, RNA from around 20,000 or 100,000 naive CD8 T cells was divided into five aliquots, of which four were sequenced. CD8 T cells were used in a methods study to benchmark molecular-identifier clustering-based TCR repertoire sequencing (MIDCIRS) and TCR RNA copy counting.

Libraries of naive CD8 T cells were generated from roughly 20,000 to 1,000,000 sorted cells, with 10%, 30% or 50% of the purified RNA used. On a BD FACSAria II, naive CD8 T cells were FACS-sorted as CD8+CD4-CCR7+CD45RA+ and collected into RLT Plus buffer. To test detection sensitivity, Jurkat RNA equivalent to approximately nine TCR copies was spiked into samples of about 19,000-1,000,000 naive CD8 T cells. Enrichment of CD8 T cells was done with RosetteSep CD8+ T Cell Enrichment Cocktail plus Ficoll-Paque, and ACK red cell lysis came afterward. The germline V gene sets CDR1 to SGHVS and CDR2 to FQNEAQ. The CDR3 covers 13 residues, taking in both the cysteine and the phenylalanine. Only the CDR3 region is kept as DNA, spanning 39 bases read in frame from base 1. V and J are truncated by 0 bases and 5 bases respectively, leaving an intervening sequence of 7 bases. The library was generated by PCR. The data were produced on an Illumina HiSeq 4000. Preparation of bulk TCR libraries followed a previously described approach, with the TCR primers listed in Table S5. The Qiagen AllPrep DNA/RNA kit was used to purify total RNA. Before any analysis, reads coming from multiple sequencing runs of the same library were combined into one pool. The source study handled its data this way. Reads were retained only if an exact TCR constant sequence was present, and the retained reads were trimmed to 150 nt and grouped according to their 12-nt molecular barcodes. Reads within each barcode group were sub-clustered using a 15% Levenshtein threshold, and quality-weighted consensus sequences were constructed for each RNA molecule. Non-functional sequences were filtered out, along with any lower-count sequence sitting one edit away from another sequence. Based on a fit of two negative binomial distributions, barcode sub-clusters having less than 20% of the maximum read count were discarded. TCRdb ran its own pipeline on the public reads, namely fastp trimming at Q25 and MiXCR clone calling, and kept in-frame beta chains. Each entry merges the rows of one CDR3 protein and shows their most common DNA and genes. The V and J calls and clone size come from TCRdb's table, not from the authors' own analysis. The sample includes 40,000 to 45,000 distinct CDR3 sequences, with around 21% observed a single time. The ten largest clones represent more than 0.9% of the sample.

Points the paper makes about the study in general: The sizes of highly expanded clones could end up underestimated when identical TCR molecules share a barcode. When barcode sub-clustering was omitted, TCR diversity was inflated by chimeric consensus sequences, with chimeras reaching as high as 47%. Modeling gave roughly 2.9 recovered TCR RNA copies per cell versus 8 to 10 by digital PCR, implying about 30% capture efficiency. Spiked-in Jurkat TCR RNA (around eleven copies' worth), which is not part of the donor repertoire, was contained in the naive libraries. In CMV-specific effector cells, over 99% of molecules were held by clones above 20 RNA copies, whereas under 1% of molecules were held by such clones in naive cells. Even against a background of one million naive CD8 T cells, spiked-in Jurkat TCR RNA amounting to a single cell's worth was reported to be detectable.

The rearranged chain carries TRBV7-8 and TRBJ2-5; the D gene cannot be named for sure. The TCR originated in a human donor in good health. Some libraries in this study had Jurkat cell RNA spiked in. Sequencing was done on a sample of naive CD8+ T cells from blood, with Jurkat cell RNA spiked in. The label giving this sample's cell subset or site can be read as: FACS-sorted CD8+CD4-CCR7+CD45RA+ naive T cells. For the CDR3, the sequence is CASSLAGFETQYF. The DNA sequence reads TGTGCCAGCAGCTTAGCGGGTTTTGAGACCCAGTACTTC.